Below are 17 T cell receptor beta chains sequenced from a single sample in a study of monozygotic twins with inflammatory bowel disease. TCRdb re-analyzed the 5' RACE reads; it lists each CDR3 protein once, without DNA. This sample's clone table lists some 99,000 distinct CDR3 sequences. Sequenced material: blood. The receptors come from a human donor with ulcerative colitis or Crohn's disease, or a healthy co-twin of an affected twin (not recorded which).

The rearrangement uses TRBV20-1 and TRBJ2-5; there is no DNA to check the TCRdb D call of TRBD1. Germline CDR1 reads DFQATT; CDR2 reads SNEGSKA (reference sequence). This CDR3 comprises 12 residues. This CDR3 reads CSATYREETQYF.

The chain combines TRBV27 with TRBJ1-6; TCRdb designates TRBD1, a call that cannot be tested without DNA. The CDR3 runs to 16 residues. In germline, CDR1 is MNHEY, CDR2 SMNVEV (reference sequence). The CDR3 region is CASSSRDRGFKGPLHF.

V and J are TRBV19 and TRBJ2-5; the TRBD1 assignment by TCRdb is unverifiable without DNA. Germline V gene lookup returns CDR1 LNHDA and CDR2 SQIVND (reference sequence). CDR3 length equals 15 residues. CDR3 protein: CASSMSRQGGETQYF.

The chain has TRBV20-1 and TRBJ1-1; the D call from TCRdb, TRBD1, cannot be confirmed without DNA. Germline V gives CDR1 DFQATT, CDR2 SNEGSKA (reference sequence). The CDR3 has 12 amino acids. The CDR3 loop reads CSGSTVHTEAFF.

The chain joins TRBV29-1 to TRBJ1-4. The CDR3 covers 12 residues. Germline values: CDR1 SQVTM, CDR2 ANQGSEA. CDR3 sequence reads: CSVGALGEKLFF.

The chain joins TRBV3-1 to TRBJ1-1; as DNA is missing, the TRBD1 call by TCRdb cannot be tested. The CDR3 is 14 amino acids. Germline V lookup: CDR1 LGHDT, CDR2 YNNKEL (reference sequence). CDR3 sequence reads: CASSLTGSNTEAFF. Complete variable domain (other parts from reference TRBV3-1 and TRBJ1-1): DTAVSQTPKYLVTQMGNDKSIKCEQNLGHDTMYWYKQDSKKFLKIMFSYNNKELIINETVPNRFSPKSPDKAHLNLHINSLELGDSAVYFCASSLTGSNTEAFFGQGTRLTVV.

This chain connects TRBV5-1 to TRBJ2-1; checking the TCRdb D call of TRBD2 is not possible without DNA. This CDR3 has 14 amino acids. CDR1 is SGHRS and CDR2 is YFSETQ in the germline V gene. The CDR3 loop reads CASSVREGLDEQFF. The whole variable domain, remainder taken from reference TRBV5-1 and TRBJ2-1, is KAGVTQTPRYLIKTRGQQVTLSCSPISGHRSVSWYQQTPGQGLQFLFEYFSETQRNKGNFPGRFSGRQFSNSRSEMNVSTLELGDSALYLCASSVREGLDEQFFGPGTRLTVL.

The chain is built from TRBV5-4 and TRBJ1-2; TCRdb designates TRBD1, a call that cannot be tested without DNA. The CDR3 consists of 14 residues. Germline loops: CDR1 SGHNT, CDR2 YYREEE (reference sequence). The CDR3 sequence is CASSAQGANYGYTF.

The chain joins TRBV6-5 to TRBJ2-5; the TRBD1 assignment by TCRdb is unverifiable without DNA. Germline V gives CDR1 MNHEY, CDR2 SVGAGI. This CDR3 comprises 18 residues. CDR3 sequence: CASSYPRSPTNYQETQYF.

This chain joins TRBV20-1 and TRBJ1-1; with no DNA, the TCRdb D assignment of TRBD1 cannot be verified. CDR3 length equals 13 residues. The germline V gene has CDR1 DFQATT and CDR2 SNEGSKA (reference sequence). The CDR3 loop is CSAAPDRENEAFF.

The CDR3: CATSDRRTVYGYTF. This chain connects TRBV24-1 to TRBJ1-2. Per the germline V gene, CDR1 is KGHDR and CDR2 is SFDVKD. The CDR3 contains 14 residues.

The chain combines TRBV20-1 with TRBJ2-7; the D call of TRBD2 rests on TCRdb alone, since no DNA is present to check it. The V gene's germline CDR1 is DFQATT and CDR2 SNEGSKA (reference sequence). The CDR3 sequence is 14 residues long. The CDR3 is CSARHPAGGAEQYF.

The CDR3 here is CASSLGQGASTDTQYF. This chain uses TRBV5-1 with TRBJ2-3; as DNA is missing, the TRBD1 call by TCRdb cannot be tested. This CDR3 has 16 amino acids. Per the germline V gene, CDR1 is SGHRS and CDR2 is YFSETQ.

The chain has TRBV7-8 and TRBJ1-4; TCRdb returns TRBD1, unconfirmable since there is no DNA. This CDR3 contains 16 residues. CDR1 and CDR2 from the germline V gene are SGHVS and FQNEAQ. CDR3: CASTPQFGQPNEKLFF.

V gene TRBV5-1 combines with J gene TRBJ2-5; TCRdb's D gene call, TRBD1, goes unchecked for lack of DNA. CDR1 and CDR2 from the germline V gene are SGHRS and YFSETQ. The CDR3 runs to 13 residues. CDR3 protein: CASSPGQKETQYF.

This chain connects TRBV19 to TRBJ1-5; the D gene TCRdb calls, TRBD1, cannot be checked with no DNA. The V gene's germline CDR1 is LNHDA and CDR2 SQIVND (reference sequence). This CDR3 region has 15 residues. The CDR3 reads CASWGGRTSNQPQHF.

The rearrangement joins TRBV18 to TRBJ2-7; the D gene TCRdb calls, TRBD1, cannot be checked with no DNA. There are 16 residues in the CDR3. Germline CDR1 KGHSH, CDR2 LQKENI. Here the CDR3 reads CASSPKAGTGVYEQYF.